The clone carrying this TCR beta chain was detected only a few times. Germline-derived CDR1 and CDR2 are LGHNA and YNFKEQ. The junction had 9 bases not matched to a gene; V was cut back by 4 bases and J by 4 bases. There are 16 residues in the CDR3. This entry is derived from a study of blood T cell repertoires in COVID-19. Turning to the study itself: Material from acute and convalescent COVID-19 was sourced from the United States, Italy and Spain.

The method was immunoSEQ multiplex PCR; TCRdb's version includes in-frame clones alone and lacks a portion of them. The sample lists 350,000 or so clones; around nine tenths were seen once. Contact with a PCR-confirmed or clinician-diagnosed COVID-19 case occurred within 2 weeks of entry. The gene calls are TRBV4-2 and TRBJ1-3, with 8 bases identical to TRBD1. The specimen was PBMCs or T cells enriched from blood (not recorded which). The origin of this receptor is a woman in her 30s who had been exposed to COVID-19. The CDR3 DNA is TGTGCCAGCAGCCGTAGCACGACAGGGGAAGGAAACACCATATATTTT. Its translation: CASSRSTTGEGNTIYF.